This TCR beta chain was recovered during a study of CXCR3-negative and CXCR3-positive naive CD8 T cells. Findings of the study overall: TRBV-TRBJ usage was similar across naive CXCR3 subsets but distinct in memory cells.

The libraries of TRB cDNA were constructed through 5' RACE using UMI labels. Following a re-call of the 5' RACE reads, TCRdb has one entry per CDR3 protein and lacks DNA. This sample's clone table lists around 52,000 distinct CDR3 sequences. The CDR3 loop spans 15 amino acids. Germline CDR1 SGHTA, CDR2 FQGNSA. In regard to this clonotype: Antigen specificity is unknown.

This TCR derives from a human donor in good health. Some clones in this sample may be carry-over from other donors' samples. The sample consisted of memory CD8+ T cells from blood. This rearrangement joins TRBV7-2 to TRBJ2-5; without DNA, the TCRdb call of TRBD2 cannot be checked. The CDR3 sequence: CASRARLAGKETQYF.